This T cell receptor beta chain stems from a study of cytomegalovirus exposure and HLA in healthy donors. Both 60 Vbeta primers and 13 Jbeta primers went into the PCR. The table came from immunoSEQ multiplex PCR; TCRdb's copy has only in-frame clones and leaves some out. The data contain approximately 130,000 clones, 82% of them seen just once; the ten biggest clones take up about 8.1%. Trimming shortened V by 8 bases and J by 0 bases, and 14 bases separated the two germline ends. CDR3 length: 14 amino acids. CDR1 and CDR2 (germline): MNHEY, SVGAGI. This sequence originates from a woman in her forties or fifties in good health and CMV-seropositive. The chain employs TRBV6-5 and TRBJ2-7; the D gene is possibly TRBD1 (6 bases). The source material was PBMCs. Here the CDR3 reads CASGRDTGSYEQYF. The DNA of the CDR3 is TGTGCCAGCGGCAGGGACACCGGCTCCTACGAGCAGTACTTC.